These 20 T cell receptor beta chains originate from one sample sequenced in a study of shared clonotypes between healthy human individuals. The data were produced by immunoSEQ multiplex PCR, yet TCRdb's version contains in-frame clones alone and is incomplete. This table holds around 2,000,000 clones, approximately 95% found once. Sequenced material: naive CD4+ T cells sorted from blood. Documented subset: CD45RA+ positively selected. The receptors originated from a man younger than 30 in good health.

On this clone: One junction end does not reproduce the germline sequence, and a read error may be involved. V is TRBV7-2 and J is TRBJ2-3; TRBD2 aligns across 11 bases. Germline assignment: CDR1 SGHTA and CDR2 FQGNSA. This CDR3 is 16 amino acids long. The CDR3 spells CASGLTSGAATDTQYF. The DNA for the CDR3 is TGTGCCAGCGGCTTGACTAGCGGGGCAGCCACAGATACGCAGTATTTT.

The chain combines TRBV19 with TRBJ1-1; unclear D gene. CDR1 LNHDA and CDR2 SQIVND come from the germline V gene (reference sequence). The CDR3 runs 14 residues. Trimming took off 6 bases at V and 10 bases at J, with 21 bases between the two ends. The CDR3 region has the DNA TGTGCCAGTAGAGACCCTCCCATGGTAGTTGGAGCTTTCTTT. Protein product: CASRDPPMVVGAFF.

The gene calls are TRBV5-1 and TRBJ2-5, with D possibly TRBD2 on 5 matching bases. The germline V gene has CDR1 SGHRS and CDR2 YFSETQ. V dropped 3 bases and J dropped 5 bases, with 17 bases sitting between them. The CDR3 has 15 amino acids. CDR3: CASSSRLAGAETQYF. The DNA of the CDR3 is TGCGCCAGCAGCTCCCGTTTGGCGGGTGCGGAGACCCAGTACTTC.

The V and J genes are TRBV5-6 and TRBJ1-6; TRBD1 aligns across 8 bases. Germline V lookup: CDR1 SGHDT, CDR2 YYEEEE. This CDR3 is 12 amino acids long. V lost 2 bases to trimming and J lost 16 bases; unmatched junction nucleotides: 5. CDR3 sequence (DNA): TGTGCCAGCAGCTTAAGGGGGGACAGGCTCCACTTT. Its protein is CASSLRGDRLHF. The entire variable domain, with the rest obtained from reference TRBV5-6 and TRBJ1-6, is as follows: DAGVTQSPTHLIKTRGQQVTLRCSPKSGHDTVSWYQQALGQGPQFIFQYYEEEERQRGNFPDRFSGHQFPNYSSELNVNALLLGDSALYLCASSLRGDRLHFGNGTRLTVT.

The V gene is TRBV30, the J gene TRBJ2-7; 7 bases align to TRBD1. Germline V gene lookup returns CDR1 GTSNPN and CDR2 SVGIG (reference sequence). This CDR3 comprises 12 residues. V lost 0 bases and J lost 10; bases outside the gene matches: 6. The CDR3, as DNA: TGTGCCTGGAGTGTAGGGGGCTTATCACAGTACTTC. It translates to CAWSVGGLSQYF.

The genes are TRBV28 and TRBJ2-7; TRBD2 matches at 7 bases. CDR1 is MDHEN and CDR2 is SYDVKM in the germline V gene. The CDR3 spans 15 residues. V lost 6 bases to trimming and J lost 2 bases; unmatched junction nucleotides: 10. The chain's CDR3 is CASSSPGGSPYEQYF. In nucleotides, the CDR3 is TGTGCCAGCAGCTCCCCAGGCGGGAGTCCCTACGAGCAGTACTTC.

The rearrangement joins TRBV5-1 to TRBJ1-1; possibly TRBD1 for D (6 bases). Trimming stripped 4 bases from V and 10 bases from J, with 17 bases between. Germline-derived CDR1 and CDR2 are SGHRS and YFSETQ. The CDR3 is 13 residues long. CDR3 in amino acids: CASSPDRFSGAFF. CDR3 nucleotide sequence: TGCGCCAGCAGCCCGGACAGATTCTCCGGAGCTTTCTTT.

Written as DNA, the CDR3 is TGTGCCAGCAGCACGACAGGGAGCTACACCTTC. It is translated as CASSTTGSYTF. The chain links TRBV5-6 to TRBJ1-2; 7 nucleotides match TRBD1. This CDR3 contains 11 residues. Germline-derived CDR1 and CDR2 are SGHDT and YYEEEE. V was pared by 4 bases and J by 9 bases, with 3 bases of the junction left unmatched.

CDR3 loop: CASSPGQLYQETQYF. In DNA form, the CDR3 reads TGTGCCAGTAGTCCCGGACAGCTGTACCAAGAGACCCAGTACTTC. The rearrangement joins TRBV19 to TRBJ2-5; a possible D gene is TRBD1 (6 bases). This CDR3 region has 15 residues. The V gene lost 5 bases and the J gene lost 0 bases, with 13 bases spanning the gap. Germline V CDR1 and CDR2: LNHDA, SQIVND (reference sequence).

This chain joins TRBV5-4 and TRBJ2-1; no firm D call. The CDR3 runs 12 residues. V was trimmed by 0 bases and J by 7 bases, leaving 5 bases between them. CDR1 SGHNT and CDR2 YYREEE come from the germline V gene (reference sequence). Here the CDR3 DNA reads TGTGCCAGCAGCTTGGCCCGGAATGAGCAGTTCTTC. Translation gives CASSLARNEQFF. The whole variable domain, filled in from reference TRBV5-4 and TRBJ2-1, reads ETGVTQSPTHLIKTRGQQVTLRCSSQSGHNTVSWYQQALGQGPQFIFQYYREEENGRGNFPPRFSGLQFPNYSSELNVNALELDDSALYLCASSLARNEQFFGPGTRLTVL.

The chain recombines TRBV4-1 with TRBJ2-3; D not resolved. Germline loops: CDR1 MGHRA, CDR2 YSYEKL. Trimming stripped 1 base from V and 5 bases from J, with 10 bases between. The CDR3 covers 14 residues. CDR3: CASSQVVVIDTQYF. CDR3 DNA sequence: TGCGCCAGCAGCCAAGTGGTAGTGATAGATACGCAGTATTTT.

The V and J genes are TRBV28 and TRBJ1-1; no clear D gene. Germline V gene sequence: CDR1 MDHEN, CDR2 SYDVKM. The CDR3 runs to 16 residues. V lost 2 bases and J 7 bases, leaving 20 bases between the germline ends. CDR3 nucleotide sequence: TGTGCCAGCAGTTTAATATGGACTCTCGCCGCGCATGAAGCTTTCTTT. Protein: CASSLIWTLAAHEAFF.

The CDR3 here is CASSLIGSGETEAFF. The CDR3 DNA is TGTGCCAGCAGCTTAATTGGCAGCGGCGAAACTGAAGCTTTCTTT. The chain joins TRBV5-4 to TRBJ1-1; the D is unclear. The CDR3 runs 15 residues. The V and J ends lost 2 bases and 5 bases respectively, with 16 bases between them. Germline lookup yields CDR1 SGHNT and CDR2 YYREEE (reference sequence).

The chain carries TRBV2 and TRBJ2-3; possibly TRBD1 for D (6 bases). The CDR3 length is 16 residues. The germline CDR1 and CDR2 sequences are SNHLY and FYNNEI. The V and J ends lost 6 bases and 0 bases respectively, with 16 bases between them. CDR3 sequence (DNA): TGTGCCAGCAGGATCGCTGGACAGTTGAGCACAGATACGCAGTATTTT. It is translated as CASRIAGQLSTDTQYF.

The chain has TRBV5-4 and TRBJ2-1; 10 nucleotides line up with TRBD2. CDR3 size: 15 residues. Germline CDR1 and CDR2: SGHNT and YYREEE (reference sequence). V shed 0 bases and J 7 bases; nucleotides not matched to a gene: 4. The DNA for the CDR3 is TGTGCCAGCAGCTTGGAGCTAGCGGGAGCAAATGAGCAGTTCTTC. Its protein product is CASSLELAGANEQFF.

The J gene is TRBJ2-3, the V gene TRBV5-4; D unresolved. V gave up 1 base and J gave up 0 bases, with 12 bases separating them. The length of the CDR3 is 16 residues. Per the germline V gene, CDR1 is SGHNT and CDR2 is YYREEE (reference sequence). CDR3 nucleotides: TGTGCCAGCAGCTTGAGTGCCGATTCTAGCACAGATACGCAGTATTTT. Protein sequence: CASSLSADSSTDTQYF.

The chain joins TRBV30 to TRBJ1-1; unclear D gene. Trimming removed 6 bases at V and 1 base at J, with 6 bases between. Germline V gene lookup returns CDR1 GTSNPN and CDR2 SVGIG (reference sequence). CDR3 size: 11 residues. This CDR3 is CACGWNTEAFF. DNA of the CDR3: TGTGCCTGCGGATGGAACACTGAAGCTTTCTTT.

The gene calls are TRBV7-8 and TRBJ2-4; D possibly corresponds to TRBD2 (6 bases). This CDR3 has 15 amino acids. Per the germline V gene, CDR1 is SGHVS and CDR2 is FQNEAQ. With 1 base removed from V and 1 base from J, the gap between germline ends came to 8 bases. CDR3 amino acids: CASSLDGSAKNIQYF. The DNA for the CDR3 is TGTGCCAGCAGCTTAGACGGGAGCGCCAAAAACATTCAGTACTTC.

The chain employs TRBV4-1 and TRBJ2-1; 7 bases align to TRBD1. The CDR3 is 17 residues long. CDR1 MGHRA and CDR2 YSYEKL come from the germline V gene. V was clipped by 0 bases and J by 0 bases; unmatched bases: 5. The CDR3 DNA sequence: TGCGCCAGCAGCCAAGATGGGGCAGGGGGCTCCTACAATGAGCAGTTCTTC. Translation: CASSQDGAGGSYNEQFF.

For this clone: Within the sample, other DNA sequences also encode this same CDR3. The chain has TRBV10-3 and TRBJ2-7; tentatively, D is TRBD1 (5 bases). The germline V gene has CDR1 ENHRY and CDR2 SYGVKD. This CDR3 comprises 11 residues. V was pared by 6 bases and J by 3 bases, with 6 bases between. The CDR3 protein is CAIRDNYEQYF. The CDR3 bases are TGTGCCATCAGGGACAACTACGAGCAGTACTTC.